Detailed here is one T cell receptor (beta chain). Profiled with immunoSEQ multiplex PCR; TCRdb holds only in-frame clones, not every one. The table lists approximately 300,000 clones, 90% of them singletons. The entry originates in a study of blood T cell repertoires in COVID-19. Looking at the study overall: Samples taken during acute and convalescent COVID-19 were collected in the United States, Italy and Spain.

The CDR3 contains 12 residues. V was trimmed by 6 bases and J by 4 bases, leaving 9 bases between them. CDR1 SQVTM and CDR2 ANQGSEA come from the germline V gene. The sequence was obtained from a woman aged 40 to 50 with COVID-19, enrolled during active disease. The source material was peripheral blood. The chain has TRBV29-1 and TRBJ1-4; D not certain. This CDR3 is CSVGRSNEKLFF. The CDR3 DNA reads TGCAGCGTGGGTAGGAGTAATGAAAAACTGTTTTTT.